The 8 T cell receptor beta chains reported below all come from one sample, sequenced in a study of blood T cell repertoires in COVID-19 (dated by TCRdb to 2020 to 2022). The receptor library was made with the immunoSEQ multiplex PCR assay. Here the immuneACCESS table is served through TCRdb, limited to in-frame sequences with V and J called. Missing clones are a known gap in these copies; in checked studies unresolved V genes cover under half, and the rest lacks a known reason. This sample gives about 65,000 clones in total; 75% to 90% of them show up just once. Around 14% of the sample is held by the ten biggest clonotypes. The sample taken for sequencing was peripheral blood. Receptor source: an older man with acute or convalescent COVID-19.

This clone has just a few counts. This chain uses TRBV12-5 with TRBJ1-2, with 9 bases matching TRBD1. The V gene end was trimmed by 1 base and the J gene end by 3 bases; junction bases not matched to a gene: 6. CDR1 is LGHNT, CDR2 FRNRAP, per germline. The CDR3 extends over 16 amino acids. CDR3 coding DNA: TGTGCTAGTGGTTTGGCTAACAGGGGGCTCGACTATGGCTACACCTTC. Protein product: CASGLANRGLDYGYTF.

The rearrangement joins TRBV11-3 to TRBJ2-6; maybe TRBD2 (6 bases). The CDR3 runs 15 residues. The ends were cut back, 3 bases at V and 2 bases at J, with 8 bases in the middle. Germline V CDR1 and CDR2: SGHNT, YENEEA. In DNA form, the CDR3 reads TGTGCCAGCAGCTTGGGGGAGGCTGGGGCCAACGTCCTGACTTTC. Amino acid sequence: CASSLGEAGANVLTF.

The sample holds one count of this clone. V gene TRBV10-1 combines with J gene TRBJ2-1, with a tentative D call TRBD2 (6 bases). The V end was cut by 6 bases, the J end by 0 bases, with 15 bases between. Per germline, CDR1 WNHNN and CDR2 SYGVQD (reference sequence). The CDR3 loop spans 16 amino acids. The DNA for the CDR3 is TGCGCCAGCAGCCCCCACGGGGGACTCTCCTACAATGAGCAGTTCTTC. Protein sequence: CASSPHGGLSYNEQFF.

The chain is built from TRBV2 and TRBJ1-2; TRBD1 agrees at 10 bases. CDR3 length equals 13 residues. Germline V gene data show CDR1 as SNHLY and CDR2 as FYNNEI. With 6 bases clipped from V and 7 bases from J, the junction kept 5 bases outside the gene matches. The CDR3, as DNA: TGTGCCAGCAGAGACAGGGGGCGGGTTGGCTACACCTTC. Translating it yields CASRDRGRVGYTF.

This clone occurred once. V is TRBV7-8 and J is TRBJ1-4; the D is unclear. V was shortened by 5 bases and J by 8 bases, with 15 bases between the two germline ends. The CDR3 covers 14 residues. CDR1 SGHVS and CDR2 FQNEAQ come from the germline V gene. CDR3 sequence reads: CASSPQSGGEKLFF. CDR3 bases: TGTGCCAGCAGCCCTCAAAGTGGAGGAGAAAAACTGTTTTTT.

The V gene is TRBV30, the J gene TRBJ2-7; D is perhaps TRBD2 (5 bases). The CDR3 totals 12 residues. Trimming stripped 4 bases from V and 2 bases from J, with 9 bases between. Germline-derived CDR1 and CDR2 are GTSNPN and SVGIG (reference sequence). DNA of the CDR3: TGTGCCTGGAATCGGGGTGCCTACGAGCAGTACTTC. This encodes CAWNRGAYEQYF.

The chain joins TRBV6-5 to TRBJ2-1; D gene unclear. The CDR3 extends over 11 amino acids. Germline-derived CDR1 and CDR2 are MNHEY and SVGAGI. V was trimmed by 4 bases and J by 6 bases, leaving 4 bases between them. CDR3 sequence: CASSLLNEQFF. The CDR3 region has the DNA TGTGCCAGCAGTTTACTCAATGAGCAGTTCTTC.

The CDR3 DNA follows: TGTGCCAGCAGCACGCCGCGGGCCAGTGAGTGGGGCACTGAAGCTTTCTTT. It translates to CASSTPRASEWGTEAFF. The chain employs TRBV7-9 and TRBJ1-1; D is unresolved. Trimming took off 5 bases at V and 4 bases at J, with 23 bases between the two ends. The CDR3 has 17 amino acids. From germline, CDR1 is SEHNR and CDR2 FQNEAQ (reference sequence).